The text below deals with one T cell receptor beta chain. Its specificity is unknown. This sample was taken from a study of cytomegalovirus exposure and HLA in healthy donors. The PCR had 60 Vbeta and 13 Jbeta primers. Sequenced by immunoSEQ multiplex PCR; TCRdb stores in-frame clones only, minus some. The sample carries some 150,000 clones, approximately 74% recorded once. Overall study findings and caveats: Later, an analysis showed that TCR beta chains associated with HLA were more clonally expanded than others that were equally common. One later analysis reportedly identified an Asian-associated ancestry cluster that showed fewer N-insertions than the approximately 700-donor mean. Productive rates of about 90% or about 30% were seen for most TCR beta V segments in an earlier analysis. An analysis that came later showed most CMV-associated TCR beta chains appearing HLA-restricted.

The sample consisted of PBMCs. This clonotype was obtained from a man younger than 45 in good health and CMV-seronegative.

CDR3 region: CASRARQGSNSPLHF. CDR3 DNA sequence: TGTGCCAGCAGAGCCCGACAGGGTTCGAATTCACCCCTCCACTTT. The V and J genes are TRBV2 and TRBJ1-6; 7 bases are shared with TRBD1. The CDR3 loop spans 15 amino acids. Germline CDR1 reads SNHLY; CDR2 reads FYNNEI. V shed 6 bases, J shed 7 bases, and the junction held 9 bases outside the gene matches.